This T cell receptor beta chain was retrieved from a study of T cells in localized non-small cell lung cancer (dated by TCRdb to 2018 to 2021). As for the study more broadly: The study examined T cell repertoires in a few hundred patients with early-stage NSCLC and compared tumors with uninvolved tumor-adjacent lungs. The cohort consisted of 200 to 250 treatment-naive NSCLC patients whose localized lung tumors had been resected. Of the NSCLC patients, around 140 were male and some 97 were female, and the mean age was around 70 years. What the work shows at the level of the full study, not this receptor alone: Because the study design was exploratory, TCR variables were selected using unadjusted p-values without false-discovery rate correction. Uninvolved tumor-adjacent lung showed the highest T cell clonality, higher than tumor, which suggests more focused antigenic responses in the uninvolved tumor-adjacent lung. A median of around 60 of the top 100 tumor clones turned up in the paired uninvolved adjacent lung, and 25 to 35 of those clones also ranked among the top 100 of that same adjacent lung. Higher blood T cell density associated with longer overall survival, while higher adjacent-lung clonality associated with shorter survival. Because multi-region tumor sequencing was not performed, intratumor heterogeneity could not be ruled out.

Of note for this clone: There is no known antigen for this receptor. No qualities accompany the bases; no much larger clone lies one base away.

At diagnosis, peripheral blood, uninvolved tumor-adjacent lung and tumor were collected and were preserved as a mix of fresh-frozen and FFPE material. For TCR repertoire profiling, the blood samples were analyzed as peripheral blood mononuclear cells. Reading the germline V gene gives CDR1 MDHEN and CDR2 SYDVKM. Including the terminal cysteine and phenylalanine, the CDR3 comprises 14 residues. The retained sequence is limited to the CDR3, 42 bases, with the frame set at the first base. V sheds 5 bases and J sheds 0 bases, leaving 9 bases between their ends. The immunoSEQ Assay was used to sequence TCR beta CDR3 regions from DNA. As for the authors' bioinformatics: T cell density was computed as TCR beta template counts normalized to usable DNA estimated by amplifying housekeeping genes. Richness was estimated using the preseqR package, with extrapolation to 400,000 templates for PBMC samples and to 120,000 templates for tissue samples. Clonality was calculated as one minus Pielou's evenness. Differential abundance testing on productive amino-acid clonotypes, with a minimum total count of 5 and an alpha of 0.1, was used to identify tissue-enriched TCRs. The Jaccard Index and the Morisita Overlap Index were used to quantify repertoire overlap between compartments. GLIPH grouped TCR beta CDR3s together with public tetramer-defined viral CDR3s, and a viral motif had to include at least three viral sequences and also show V-gene enrichment. The table comes from immuneACCESS by way of TCRdb, which keeps in-frame sequences with V and J called. Part of the clones is missing from these tables; in studies checked, under half for an unresolved V gene and the rest for unknown reasons. Clone size and the V and J calls come from that table; the DNA yielded D and trimming. The sample profile shows over 25,000 clones; over 75% of them were found once. 15% to 20% of the sample rests with the top ten.

The sequence derives from a male donor aged 60 or older with stage III squamous cell lung carcinoma. The rearranged chain carries TRBV28 and TRBJ2-3; the D gene is not confidently resolved. Sample: peripheral blood, taken before any cancer treatment. The CDR3 protein is CASSPQQSTDTQYF. The sequence in DNA is TGTGCCAGCAGTCCCCAACAGAGCACAGATACGCAGTATTTT.